The 13 T cell receptor beta chains in this list originate from one sample, sequenced in a study of cytomegalovirus exposure and HLA in healthy donors. PCR primers comprised 60 Vbeta and 13 Jbeta primers. Repertoires were generated with immunoSEQ multiplex PCR, while TCRdb's copy carries only in-frame clones and drops some. The profile covers roughly 100,000 clones, with around four fifths appearing a single time and over 5% taken by the ten largest. The material sequenced was PBMCs. All receptors derive from a woman younger than 30 in good health and CMV-seropositive.

CDR3 coding DNA: TGTGCCAGCAGGGGCAGTGGGGGCGGTGAGCAGTTCTTC. This encodes CASRGSGGGEQFF. This chain joins TRBV7-9 and TRBJ2-1, with D maybe TRBD1 (6 bases). CDR1 is SEHNR, CDR2 FQNEAQ, per germline (reference sequence). The V and J ends lost 6 bases and 9 bases respectively, with 15 bases between them. The CDR3 length is 13 residues.

The chain is built from TRBV30 and TRBJ2-1; 8 nucleotides match TRBD1. CDR3 length: 15 amino acids. After removal of 0 bases from V and 3 bases from J, the junction contained 4 bases not matched to a gene. The germline V gene encodes CDR1 GTSNPN and CDR2 SVGIG (reference sequence). This CDR3 reads CAWSVATGGYNEQFF. CDR3 sequence (DNA): TGTGCCTGGAGTGTGGCAACAGGGGGCTACAATGAGCAGTTCTTC.

This chain uses TRBV9 with TRBJ2-1; 10 bases line up with TRBD2. The CDR3 has 14 amino acids. The germline V gene encodes CDR1 SGDLS and CDR2 YYNGEE. Germline trimming cut 3 bases from V and 8 bases from J; bases unmatched to any gene: 5. The CDR3 sequence: CASSASGGAHEQFF. The CDR3 bases are TGTGCCAGCAGCGCGAGCGGGGGGGCGCATGAGCAGTTCTTC.

This clone was detected once. V gene TRBV29-1 combines with J gene TRBJ2-1; TRBD2 matches 8 bases. V lost 1 base and J lost 7; bases outside the gene matches: 3. This CDR3 has 13 amino acids. Germline V CDR1 and CDR2: SQVTM, ANQGSEA. In DNA, the CDR3 is TGCAGCGTTGAAGCTGCGGGAGGTAATGAGCAGTTCTTC. Residues: CSVEAAGGNEQFF.

This rearrangement joins TRBV11-2 to TRBJ2-5; TRBD2 matches at 10 bases. Germline V CDR1 and CDR2: SGHAT, FQNNGV. V shed 5 bases and J 5 bases; nucleotides not matched to a gene: 8. The CDR3 is 15 amino acids. The CDR3 loop reads CASSHSGGFGETQYF. In DNA, the CDR3 is TGTGCCAGCAGCCATAGCGGGGGGTTTGGGGAGACCCAGTACTTC.

Here the CDR3 reads CASREDSFSNTIYF. In DNA, the CDR3 is TGTGCCAGCAGGGAAGACTCGTTCAGCAACACCATATATTTT. The gene calls are TRBV25-1 and TRBJ1-3; D gene ambiguous. The ends were cut back, 6 bases at V and 7 bases at J, with 16 bases in the middle. CDR1 and CDR2 (germline): MGHDK, SYGVNS. The CDR3 sequence is 14 residues long.

This chain connects TRBV5-1 to TRBJ2-5; 8 bases are a match to TRBD1. The germline gives CDR1 SGHRS, CDR2 YFSETQ. The J segment lost 2 bases and the V segment lost 9 bases, leaving 6 bases of the junction unmatched. The CDR3 extends over 13 amino acids. The CDR3 DNA sequence: TGCGCCACCCGACAGGGGCCTCAAGAGACCCAGTACTTC. Its protein product is CATRQGPQETQYF.

This clone was seen only once. The chain recombines TRBV7-2 with TRBJ2-2; D might be TRBD1 (6 bases). The V and J ends lost 1 base and 5 bases respectively, with 8 bases between them. This CDR3 region has 14 residues. CDR1 and CDR2 (germline): SGHTA, FQGNSA. The CDR3 bases are TGTGCCAGCAGCTTAGTCAGGGGAACCGGGGAGCTGTTTTTT. It specifies CASSLVRGTGELFF. Variable domain in full (rest from reference TRBV7-2 and TRBJ2-2): GAGVSQSPSNKVTEKGKDVELRCDPISGHTALYWYRQSLGQGLEFLIYFQGNSAPDKSGLPSDRFSAERTGGSVSTLTIQRTQQEDSAVYLCASSLVRGTGELFFGEGSRLTVL.

This chain links TRBV9 with TRBJ1-5; D unresolved. From germline, CDR1 is SGDLS and CDR2 YYNGEE. V was clipped by 3 bases and J by 4 bases, with 11 bases between them. The CDR3 spans 14 residues. This chain's CDR3 is CASSAGGGNQPQHF. DNA of the CDR3: TGTGCCAGCAGCGCGGGAGGCGGGAATCAGCCCCAGCATTTT.

This clone appeared once. The chain's CDR3 is CASGAGASYEQYF. In DNA form, the CDR3 reads TGTGCCAGCGGAGCGGGGGCCTCCTACGAGCAGTACTTC. The genes are TRBV6-5 and TRBJ2-7; 8 bases line up with TRBD2. CDR1 MNHEY and CDR2 SVGAGI come from the germline V gene. The V and J ends lost 8 bases and 0 bases, in that order; junction bases with no gene match: 3. There are 13 residues in the CDR3.

On this clone: Germline is not matched at one junction end, which may reflect a read error. The CDR3 sequence: CASSPSTGSLYNEQFF. CDR3 bases: TGTGCTAGCAGCCCGTCTACAGGATCCCTTTACAATGAGCAGTTCTTC. The chain uses TRBV7-7 and TRBJ2-1; tentatively, D is TRBD1 (5 bases). The CDR3 consists of 16 residues. Per germline, CDR1 SSHAT and CDR2 FNYEAQ (reference sequence). The full variable domain, its missing parts supplied by reference TRBV7-7 and TRBJ2-1, is GAGVSQSPRYKVTKRGQDVTLRCDPISSHATLYWYQQALGQGPEFLTYFNYEAQPDKSGLPSDRFSAERPEGSISTLTIQRTEQRDSAMYRCASSPSTGSLYNEQFFGPGTRLTVL.

The chain joins TRBV4-2 to TRBJ2-2; 7 nucleotides align to TRBD2. The CDR3 consists of 15 residues. The V segment lost 4 bases and the J segment 5 bases; nucleotides outside the gene matches: 7. Germline loops: CDR1 LGHNA, CDR2 YNFKEQ. The CDR3 sequence: CASSRGTGGTGELFF. For the CDR3, the DNA is TGTGCCAGCAGCCGTGGGACGGGGGGAACCGGGGAGCTGTTTTTT.

V is TRBV4-1 and J is TRBJ2-2, with 12 bases matching TRBD2. The CDR3 is 17 residues long. The V gene end was trimmed by 3 bases and the J gene end by 3 bases; junction bases not matched to a gene: 5. Germline values: CDR1 MGHRA, CDR2 YSYEKL. The CDR3 nucleotides read TGCGCCAGCAGCCACCTAGCGGGGGGGCCGGACACCGGGGAGCTGTTTTTT. It translates to CASSHLAGGPDTGELFF.